Below are 5 T cell receptor beta chains sequenced from a single sample in a study of PD-L1 blockade in urothelial cancer. Sequencing used immunoSEQ multiplex PCR; TCRdb keeps in-frame clones, though not all of them. In the table there are about 52,000 clones, around 80% of which are singletons. Time point here: pretreatment peripheral blood. The sequencing used PBMCs, collected around atezolizumab (anti-PD-L1) treatment. These receptors originate from a man in his 70s with urothelial cancer.

The chain joins TRBV15 to TRBJ1-5; D possibly corresponds to TRBD1 (6 bases). CDR3 length equals 16 residues. Trimming left V 1 base short and J 3 bases short, with 13 bases between. Per germline, CDR1 LNHNV and CDR2 YYDKDF (reference sequence). The CDR3 DNA follows: TGTGCCACCAGCAGAGTTGATACAGGGAACAATCAGCCCCAGCATTTT. It encodes CATSRVDTGNNQPQHF.

This rearrangement joins TRBV5-4 to TRBJ1-2, with 7 nucleotides matching TRBD1. The germline V gene encodes CDR1 SGHNT and CDR2 YYREEE (reference sequence). V was pared by 3 bases and J by 8 bases, with 4 bases of the junction left unmatched. This CDR3 is 12 amino acids long. CDR3 bases: TGTGCCAGCAGCTGGGGGGACAGCGGCTACACCTTC. Translating gives CASSWGDSGYTF.

This clone appeared once. The chain links TRBV5-1 to TRBJ2-2, with TRBD1 matching over 7 bases. V dropped 4 bases and J dropped 4; count of bases not matched to a gene: 7. The CDR3 spans 15 residues. The germline CDR1 and CDR2 sequences are SGHRS and YFSETQ. The CDR3 protein is CASSPGQPGTGELFF. DNA for the CDR3: TGCGCCAGCAGCCCGGGACAGCCGGGCACCGGGGAGCTGTTTTTT. The complete variable domain, with remaining parts taken from reference TRBV5-1 and TRBJ2-2, reads KAGVTQTPRYLIKTRGQQVTLSCSPISGHRSVSWYQQTPGQGLQFLFEYFSETQRNKGNFPGRFSGRQFSNSRSEMNVSTLELGDSALYLCASSPGQPGTGELFFGEGSRLTVL.

V gene TRBV9 combines with J gene TRBJ1-3, with 8 bases lining up with TRBD1. V trimming: 2 bases; J trimming: 7 bases; junction bases outside the gene matches: 5. Germline assignment: CDR1 SGDLS and CDR2 YYNGEE. This CDR3 has 14 amino acids. CDR3 sequence: CASSVTGGRNTIYF. The CDR3 nucleotides read TGTGCCAGCAGCGTTACAGGGGGAAGGAACACCATATATTTT.

This clone has more than one count but fewer than ten. The chain is built from TRBV4-3 and TRBJ2-1; 14 positions match TRBD2. Germline CDR1 LGHNA, CDR2 YSLEER. The CDR3 is 15 residues long. V was clipped by 4 bases and J by 9 bases; unmatched bases: 5. The CDR3: CASSPGLAGVLEQFF. CDR3 nucleotide sequence: TGCGCCAGCAGCCCGGGACTAGCGGGGGTACTTGAGCAGTTCTTC.